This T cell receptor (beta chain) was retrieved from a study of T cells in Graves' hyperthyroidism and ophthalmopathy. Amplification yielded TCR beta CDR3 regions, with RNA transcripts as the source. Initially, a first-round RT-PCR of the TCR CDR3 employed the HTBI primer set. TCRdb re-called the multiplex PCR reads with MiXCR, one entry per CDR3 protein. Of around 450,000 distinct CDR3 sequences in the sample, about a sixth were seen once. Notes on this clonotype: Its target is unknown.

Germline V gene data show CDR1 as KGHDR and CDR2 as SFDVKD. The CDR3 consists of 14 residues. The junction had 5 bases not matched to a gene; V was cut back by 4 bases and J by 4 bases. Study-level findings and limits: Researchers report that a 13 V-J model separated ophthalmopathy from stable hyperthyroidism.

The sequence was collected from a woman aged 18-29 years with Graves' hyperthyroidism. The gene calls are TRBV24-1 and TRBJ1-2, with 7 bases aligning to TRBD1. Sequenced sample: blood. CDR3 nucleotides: TGTGCCACCAGTGAGTACACAGGGGCCTATGGCTACACCTTC. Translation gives CATSEYTGAYGYTF.